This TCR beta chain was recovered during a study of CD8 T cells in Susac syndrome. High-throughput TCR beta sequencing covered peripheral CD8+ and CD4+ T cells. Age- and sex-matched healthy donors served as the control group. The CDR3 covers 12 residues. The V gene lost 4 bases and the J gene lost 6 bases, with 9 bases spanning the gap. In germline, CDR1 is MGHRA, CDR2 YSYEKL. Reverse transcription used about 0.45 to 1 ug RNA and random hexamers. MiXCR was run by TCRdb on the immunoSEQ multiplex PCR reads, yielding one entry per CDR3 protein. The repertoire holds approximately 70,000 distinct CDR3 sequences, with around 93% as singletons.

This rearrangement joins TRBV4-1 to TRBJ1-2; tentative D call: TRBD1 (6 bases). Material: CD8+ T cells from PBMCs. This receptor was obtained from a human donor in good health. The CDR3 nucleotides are TGCGCCAGCAGCCGAACAGGGAATGGCTACACCTTC. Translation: CASSRTGNGYTF.